This TCR beta chain derives from a study of T-cell memory formation after mild COVID-19. Overall study findings and caveats: Day 15 to 85 contractors were CD4/CD8 balanced; later expanders leaned CD4+.

Barcoded TCR alpha and TCR beta cDNA libraries with UMIs came from 5'RACE using constant-segment primers. TCRdb used MiXCR to reprocess the 5' RACE reads, holding one entry per CDR3 protein. Among about 150,000 distinct CDR3 sequences listed, 10% to 15% were seen once. A few counts support this clonotype. What it binds is unknown. The CDR3 length is 16 residues. After removal of 0 bases from V and 2 bases from J, the junction contained 9 bases not matched to a gene. From germline, CDR1 is GTSNPN and CDR2 SVGIG (reference sequence). The chain recombines TRBV30 with TRBJ2-5, with TRBD2 matching over 7 bases. This TCR was recovered from a man between 18 and 29 years old who had mild COVID-19 (a few samples of this study predate the infection). Cell type and time point are not known. The sample taken for sequencing was PBMCs or a T cell subset sorted from them (not recorded which). CDR3 sequence: CAWSVERGSLQETQYF. In DNA form, the CDR3 reads TGTGCCTGGAGTGTCGAGCGGGGAAGTCTACAAGAGACCCAGTACTTC.